These 23 T cell receptor beta chains were all obtained from the same sample, sequenced in a study of shared clonotypes between healthy human individuals. Libraries were prepared by immunoSEQ multiplex PCR; TCRdb keeps only in-frame clonotypes and omits some of them. The data hold 2 million to 2.5 million clones, with just under 95% observed a single time. The sample was naive CD4+ T cells from PBMCs. As to subset: CD45RA+ positively selected. The receptors derive from a man between 18 and 35 years old in good health. Some clones in this sample may be carry-over from other donors' samples.

The chain uses TRBV5-6 and TRBJ1-2; TRBD1 agrees at 10 bases. V lost 4 bases, J lost 8 bases, and 8 bases stayed unmatched. The CDR3 covers 14 residues. Germline V gives CDR1 SGHDT, CDR2 YYEEEE. CDR3 in amino acids: CASSRDRGVWGYTF. CDR3 in DNA: TGTGCCAGCAGCCGGGACAGGGGAGTTTGGGGCTACACCTTC.

V usage is TRBV7-8 and J usage is TRBJ1-1; TRBD1 aligns across 7 bases. CDR1 SGHVS and CDR2 FQNEAQ come from the germline V gene. This CDR3 contains 11 residues. V shed 3 bases and J 10 bases; nucleotides not matched to a gene: 2. The CDR3 region is CASSFQGGAFF. The CDR3 bases are TGTGCCAGCAGCTTCCAGGGGGGAGCTTTCTTT. Using reference TRBV7-8 and TRBJ1-1 for the parts outside the CDR3, the full variable domain is GAGVSQSPRYKVAKRGQDVALRCDPISGHVSLFWYQQALGQGPEFLTYFQNEAQLDKSGLPSDRFFAERPEGSVSTLKIQRTQQEDSAVYLCASSFQGGAFFGQGTRLTVV.

In regard to this clone: The identical CDR3 is also encoded by other nucleotide sequences in the sample. The rearrangement links TRBV28 to TRBJ1-5, with a possible D match to TRBD1 (5 bases). The CDR3 runs to 12 residues. CDR1 and CDR2 (germline): MDHEN, SYDVKM. Deletions cut 6 bases from V and 4 bases from J, with 7 bases between. The DNA of the CDR3 is TGTGCCAGCAGGGGACCTAATCAGCCCCAGCATTTT. Translation gives CASRGPNQPQHF.

The rearrangement uses TRBV6-5 and TRBJ2-3; D possibly corresponds to TRBD2 (7 bases). CDR1 and CDR2 from the germline V gene are MNHEY and SVGAGI. The CDR3 loop spans 16 amino acids. The germline V and J ends were trimmed by 4 bases and 2 bases, with 16 bases remaining between them. The CDR3: CASSSPGRGATDTQYF. CDR3 bases: TGTGCCAGCAGTTCACCGGGACGGGGGGCCACAGATACGCAGTATTTT.

The rearrangement joins TRBV2 to TRBJ1-1, with 7 bases that match TRBD1. Germline-derived CDR1 and CDR2 are SNHLY and FYNNEI. The trim removed 11 bases at V and 0 bases at J, leaving 6 bases unmatched. This CDR3 has 13 amino acids. The CDR3 coding sequence is TGTGCCGACCGGGACAGCATGAACACTGAAGCTTTCTTT. This gives the protein CADRDSMNTEAFF.

The rearrangement uses TRBV29-1 and TRBJ2-5; a possible D gene is TRBD2 (5 bases). The tail of the sequence fits TRBJ2-7 better, so the J call may be wrong. CDR1 and CDR2 from the germline V gene are SQVTM and ANQGSEA. This CDR3 is built from 11 residues. The DNA of the CDR3 is TGCAGCGTTGGAACTAGCTACGAGCAGTACTTC. The encoded protein is CSVGTSYEQYF.

CDR3 sequence (DNA): TGTGCCAGCACGCCCGGGACTAGCGGGAGGGGGAATGAGCAGTTCTTC. This codes for CASTPGTSGRGNEQFF. The chain is built from TRBV7-9 and TRBJ2-1; 16 bases are shared with TRBD2. V dropped 7 bases and J dropped 7; count of bases not matched to a gene: 7. CDR3 length equals 16 residues. From germline, CDR1 is SEHNR and CDR2 FQNEAQ (reference sequence). Drawing the rest from reference TRBV7-9 and TRBJ2-1, the complete variable domain is DTGVSQNPRHKITKRGQNVTFRCDPISEHNRLYWYRQTLGQGPEFLTYFQNEAQLEKSRLLSDRFSAERPKGSFSTLEIQRTEQGDSAMYLCASTPGTSGRGNEQFFGPGTRLTVL.

The V gene is TRBV5-1, the J gene TRBJ2-1; 9 bases align to TRBD2. Germline V CDR1 and CDR2: SGHRS, YFSETQ. The CDR3 is 17 amino acids. V was clipped by 0 bases and J by 8 bases; unmatched bases: 12. In DNA form, the CDR3 reads TGCGCCAGCAGCTTGGTGGGTGCTAGCGGGATGGTCGATGAGCAGTTCTTC. Translation: CASSLVGASGMVDEQFF.

The J gene is TRBJ1-1, the V gene TRBV9; D is unclear. The CDR3 contains 15 residues. The germline V gene encodes CDR1 SGDLS and CDR2 YYNGEE. Deletions cut 3 bases from V and 1 base from J, with 13 bases between. The CDR3 sequence: CASSEEEHKNTEAFF. The CDR3 DNA reads as TGTGCCAGCAGCGAGGAGGAACACAAGAACACTGAAGCTTTCTTT.

V gene TRBV28 combines with J gene TRBJ1-1; tentatively, D is TRBD1 (6 bases). The germline gives CDR1 MDHEN, CDR2 SYDVKM. The CDR3 covers 18 residues. V lost 5 bases, J lost 3 bases, and 25 bases lay in between. CDR3 sequence (DNA): TGTGCCAGCAGTGCTGGGGGGCGCATAATAAGGGTGGACACTGAAGCTTTCTTT. Its protein is CASSAGGRIIRVDTEAFF.

This rearrangement joins TRBV5-1 to TRBJ2-5; D is perhaps TRBD1 (6 bases). Between the trimmed V and J ends, which lost 3 bases and 3 bases, there was a span of 18 bases. Germline V lookup: CDR1 SGHRS, CDR2 YFSETQ. This CDR3 is 16 amino acids long. The CDR3 sequence: CASSSDPLTGEETQYF. The CDR3 DNA sequence: TGCGCCAGCAGCTCCGACCCCCTGACAGGCGAAGAGACCCAGTACTTC.

The chain uses TRBV10-3 and TRBJ2-3, with a weak D call TRBD1 (6 bases). The germline CDR1 and CDR2 sequences are ENHRY and SYGVKD. The CDR3 contains 16 residues. The V and J ends lost 5 bases and 6 bases respectively, with 21 bases between them. CDR3 sequence reads: CAISQTRSGGGDTQYF. The CDR3 nucleotides are TGTGCCATCAGTCAAACTAGAAGTGGGGGCGGGGATACGCAGTATTTT.

The genes are TRBV28 and TRBJ1-5; 11 nucleotides match TRBD1. V lost 5 bases, J lost 3 bases, and 6 bases stayed unmatched. Germline assignment: CDR1 MDHEN and CDR2 SYDVKM. CDR3 length: 16 amino acids. The CDR3 DNA reads TGTGCCAGCAGTACCCTGGACAGGGGGCTCAATCAGCCCCAGCATTTT. Its protein product is CASSTLDRGLNQPQHF.

The V call is TRBV9, the J call TRBJ1-4; D perhaps matches TRBD1 (6 bases). The CDR3 spans 16 residues. Trimming stripped 0 bases from V and 4 bases from J, with 13 bases between. The germline V gene encodes CDR1 SGDLS and CDR2 YYNGEE. DNA for the CDR3: TGTGCCAGCAGCGTAGGCTTAACAGGGCTTAATGAAAAACTGTTTTTT. It is translated as CASSVGLTGLNEKLFF. Full variable domain (remainder filled in from reference TRBV9 and TRBJ1-4): DSGVTQTPKHLITATGQRVTLRCSPRSGDLSVYWYQQSLDQGLQFLIQYYNGEERAKGNILERFSAQQFPDLHSELNLSSLELGDSALYFCASSVGLTGLNEKLFFGSGTQLSVL.

CDR3 loop: CASSPRQGANEQFF. CDR3 bases: TGTGCCAGCTCACCGAGACAGGGGGCAAATGAGCAGTTCTTC. The chain recombines TRBV18 with TRBJ2-1; 10 bases match TRBD1. The CDR3 contains 14 residues. The germline V gene encodes CDR1 KGHSH and CDR2 LQKENI. The V gene end was trimmed by 3 bases and the J gene end by 7 bases; junction bases not matched to a gene: 3.

This clone was seen just once. The chain uses TRBV6-5 and TRBJ2-5; D gene uncertain. V was cut by 5 bases and J by 1 base, with 5 bases left in between. This CDR3 is 12 amino acids long. Germline V gene data show CDR1 as MNHEY and CDR2 as SVGAGI. Here the CDR3 reads CASSKLQETQYF. CDR3 sequence (DNA): TGTGCCAGCAGTAAACTCCAAGAGACCCAGTACTTC.

In DNA, the CDR3 is TGTGCCAGCAGTCGGATGACAGGGTCCTACGAGCAGTACTTC. Protein sequence: CASSRMTGSYEQYF. The chain uses TRBV28 and TRBJ2-7; 7 nucleotides align to TRBD1. Germline V lookup: CDR1 MDHEN, CDR2 SYDVKM. V gave up 5 bases and J gave up 1 base; unmatched junction bases: 5. There are 14 residues in the CDR3.

The chain combines TRBV5-6 with TRBJ2-7; maybe TRBD2 (6 bases). Trimming took 0 bases from V and 4 from J, leaving 20 bases between them. The CDR3 contains 17 residues. Germline CDR1 reads SGHDT; CDR2 reads YYEEEE. The CDR3 bases are TGTGCCAGCAGCTTGGCCCCCGGGGGTCCCCTATCTTACGAGCAGTACTTC. Translating gives CASSLAPGGPLSYEQYF.

The chain has TRBV11-2 and TRBJ2-5, with 11 nucleotides matching TRBD2. Trimming took 4 bases from V and 3 from J; bases not matched to a gene: 7. This CDR3 has 16 amino acids. Germline CDR1 SGHAT, CDR2 FQNNGV. The CDR3 region is CASSSKLTSGEETQYF. The CDR3 DNA sequence: TGTGCCAGCAGCTCCAAATTGACTAGCGGGGAAGAGACCCAGTACTTC. Filled out from reference TRBV11-2 and TRBJ2-5, the complete variable domain reads EAGVAQSPRYKIIEKRQSVAFWCNPISGHATLYWYQQILGQGPKLLIQFQNNGVVDDSQLPKDRFSAERLKGVDSTLKIQPAKLEDSAVYLCASSSKLTSGEETQYFGPGTRLLVL.

The chain has TRBV28 and TRBJ2-7; 8 bases map to TRBD1. Germline V gene sequence: CDR1 MDHEN, CDR2 SYDVKM. Trimming took 4 bases from V and 3 from J; bases not matched to a gene: 11. This CDR3 is built from 16 residues. The CDR3 sequence: CASSSPSTGVSYEQYF. The CDR3 nucleotides read TGTGCCAGCAGTTCCCCCTCGACAGGGGTAAGCTACGAGCAGTACTTC.

In the case of this clone: The identical CDR3 is also encoded by other nucleotide sequences in the sample. V usage is TRBV9 and J usage is TRBJ2-6; no reliable D call. CDR3 size: 15 residues. With 1 base removed from V and 1 base from J, the gap between germline ends came to 6 bases. The germline gives CDR1 SGDLS, CDR2 YYNGEE. CDR3 DNA sequence: TGTGCCAGCAGCGTAAAGGGATCTGGGGCCAACGTCCTGACTTTC. It specifies CASSVKGSGANVLTF. Full variable domain (outside the CDR3, taken from reference TRBV9 and TRBJ2-6): DSGVTQTPKHLITATGQRVTLRCSPRSGDLSVYWYQQSLDQGLQFLIQYYNGEERAKGNILERFSAQQFPDLHSELNLSSLELGDSALYFCASSVKGSGANVLTFGAGSRLTVL.

The rearrangement joins TRBV9 to TRBJ2-7, with a weak D call TRBD2 (6 bases). V was pared by 4 bases and J by 7 bases, with 12 bases between. This CDR3 spans 12 amino acids. CDR1 is SGDLS and CDR2 is YYNGEE in the germline V gene. CDR3 amino acids: CASSRIGREQYF. CDR3 bases: TGTGCCAGCAGCCGTATTGGGAGGGAGCAGTACTTC.

Concerning this clone itself: At the DNA level, this CDR3 is encoded by other sequences in the same sample as well. The chain recombines TRBV5-1 with TRBJ2-5, with D unresolved. Germline V gene lookup returns CDR1 SGHRS and CDR2 YFSETQ. The CDR3 runs 13 residues. Deletions cut 2 bases from V and 2 bases from J, with 7 bases between. Here the CDR3 reads CASSFSSQETQYF. In DNA form, the CDR3 reads TGCGCCAGCAGCTTTAGTTCGCAAGAGACCCAGTACTTC.